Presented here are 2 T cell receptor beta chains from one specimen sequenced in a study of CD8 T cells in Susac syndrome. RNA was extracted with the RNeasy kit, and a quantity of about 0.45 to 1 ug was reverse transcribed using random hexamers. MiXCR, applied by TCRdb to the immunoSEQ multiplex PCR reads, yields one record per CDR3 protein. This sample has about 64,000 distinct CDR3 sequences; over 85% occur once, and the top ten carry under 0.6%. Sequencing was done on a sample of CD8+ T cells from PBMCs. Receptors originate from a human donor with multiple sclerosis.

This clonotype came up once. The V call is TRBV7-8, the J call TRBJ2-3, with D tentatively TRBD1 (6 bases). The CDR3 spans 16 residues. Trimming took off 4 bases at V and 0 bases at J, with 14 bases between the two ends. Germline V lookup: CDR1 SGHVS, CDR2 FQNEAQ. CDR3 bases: TGTGCCAGCAGCTCGCCGACAGGAACTAGCACAGATACGCAGTATTTT. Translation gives CASSSPTGTSTDTQYF.

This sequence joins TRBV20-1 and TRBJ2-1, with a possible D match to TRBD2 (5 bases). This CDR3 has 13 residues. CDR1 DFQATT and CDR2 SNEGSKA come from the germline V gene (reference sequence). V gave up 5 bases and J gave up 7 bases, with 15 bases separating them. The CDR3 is CSAPSPGTNEQFF. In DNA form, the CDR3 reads TGCAGTGCTCCTTCACCGGGAACTAATGAGCAGTTCTTC.